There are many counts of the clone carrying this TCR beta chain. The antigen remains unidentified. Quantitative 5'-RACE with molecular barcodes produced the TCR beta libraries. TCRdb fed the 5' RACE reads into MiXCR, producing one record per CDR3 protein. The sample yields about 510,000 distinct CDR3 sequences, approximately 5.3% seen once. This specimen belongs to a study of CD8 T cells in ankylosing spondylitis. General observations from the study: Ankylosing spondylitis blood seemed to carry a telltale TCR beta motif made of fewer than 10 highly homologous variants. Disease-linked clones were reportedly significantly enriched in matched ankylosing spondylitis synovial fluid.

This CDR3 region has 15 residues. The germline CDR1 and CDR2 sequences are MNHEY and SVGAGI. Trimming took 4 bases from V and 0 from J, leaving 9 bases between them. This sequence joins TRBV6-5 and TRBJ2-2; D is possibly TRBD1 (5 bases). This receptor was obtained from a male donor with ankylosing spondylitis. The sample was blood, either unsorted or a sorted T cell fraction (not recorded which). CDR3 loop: CASSSLTANTGELFF. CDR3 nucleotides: TGTGCCAGCAGTTCCCTGACAGCGAACACCGGGGAGCTGTTTTTT.